What follows describes a single TCR beta chain. The target antigen is unknown. A single record per CDR3 protein comes from TCRdb applying MiXCR to the RT-PCR reads. The sample includes a few hundred thousand distinct CDR3 sequences, about 15% of them seen just once. Losses at the gene ends were 0 bases for V and 4 bases for J; bases not matched to a gene: 6. This CDR3 region has 17 residues. Germline V gene data show CDR1 as SGHRS and CDR2 as YFSETQ. This sample is part of a study of response to subunit inactivated influenza vaccine. Study-level findings and limits: Each seasonal flu vaccination may recruit only limited new T cells, authors suggested.

The specimen was PBMCs from blood, collected roughly 12 days after vaccination. The origin of this receptor is a middle-aged man who received an inactivated influenza vaccine. The chain uses TRBV5-1 and TRBJ2-1; 11 bases map to TRBD2. CDR3 region: CASSLGGLADLYNEQFF. The CDR3 DNA sequence: TGCGCCAGCAGCTTGGGGGGACTAGCGGATTTATACAATGAGCAGTTCTTC.